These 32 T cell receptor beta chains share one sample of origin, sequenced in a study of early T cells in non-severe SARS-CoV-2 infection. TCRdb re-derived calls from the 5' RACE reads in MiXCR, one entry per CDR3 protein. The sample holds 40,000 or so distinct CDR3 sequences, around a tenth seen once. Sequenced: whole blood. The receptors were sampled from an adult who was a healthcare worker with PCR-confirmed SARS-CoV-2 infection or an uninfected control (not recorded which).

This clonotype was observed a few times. For the CDR3, the DNA is TGTGCCAGCAGCTGGATGGGACTAGGAGGAACCGGGGAGCTGTTTTTT. Its translation: CASSWMGLGGTGELFF. J is TRBJ2-2 and V is TRBV3-1; TRBD2 agrees at 8 bases. Trimming removed 5 bases from V and 5 bases from J; junction bases left unmatched: 10. The CDR3 loop spans 16 amino acids. Germline CDR1 LGHDT, CDR2 YNNKEL (reference sequence).

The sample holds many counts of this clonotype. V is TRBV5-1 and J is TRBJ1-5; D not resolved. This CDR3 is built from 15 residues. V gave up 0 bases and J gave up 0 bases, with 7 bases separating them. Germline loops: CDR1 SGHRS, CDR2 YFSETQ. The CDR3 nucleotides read TGCGCCAGCAGCTTGGAGGGTTATAGCAATCAGCCCCAGCATTTT. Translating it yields CASSLEGYSNQPQHF.

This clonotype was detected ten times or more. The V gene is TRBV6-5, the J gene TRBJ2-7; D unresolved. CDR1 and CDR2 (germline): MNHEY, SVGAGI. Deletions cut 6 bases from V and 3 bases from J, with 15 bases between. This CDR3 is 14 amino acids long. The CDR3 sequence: CASRPPDGYYEQYF. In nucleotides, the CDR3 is TGTGCCAGCAGACCACCGGACGGTTACTACGAGCAGTACTTC.

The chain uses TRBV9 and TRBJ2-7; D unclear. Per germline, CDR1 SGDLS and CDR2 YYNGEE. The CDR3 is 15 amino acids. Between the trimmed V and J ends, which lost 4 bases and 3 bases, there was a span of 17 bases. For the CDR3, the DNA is TGTGCCAGCAGCCCTAATACTCGGACCTTCTACGAGCAGTACTTC. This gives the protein CASSPNTRTFYEQYF.

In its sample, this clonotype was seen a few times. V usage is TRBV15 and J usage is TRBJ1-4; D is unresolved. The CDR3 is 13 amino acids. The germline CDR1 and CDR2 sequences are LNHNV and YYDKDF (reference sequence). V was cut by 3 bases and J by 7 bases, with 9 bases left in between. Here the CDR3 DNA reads TGTGCCACCAGCAGCGGCGACCGTGAAAAACTGTTTTTT. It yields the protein CATSSGDREKLFF.

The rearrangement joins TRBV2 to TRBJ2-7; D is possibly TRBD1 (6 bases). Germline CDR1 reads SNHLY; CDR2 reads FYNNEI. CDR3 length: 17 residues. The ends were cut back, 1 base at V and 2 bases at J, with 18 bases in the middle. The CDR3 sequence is CASSEVLPRDTTYEQYF. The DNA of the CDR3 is TGTGCCAGCAGTGAAGTGTTACCCCGGGACACCACCTACGAGCAGTACTTC.

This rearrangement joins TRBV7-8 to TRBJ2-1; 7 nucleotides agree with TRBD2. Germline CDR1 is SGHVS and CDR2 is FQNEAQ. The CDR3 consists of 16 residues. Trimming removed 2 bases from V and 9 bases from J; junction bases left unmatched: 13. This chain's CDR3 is CASSLSGGSYSTEQFF. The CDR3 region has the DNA TGTGCCAGCAGCTTATCGGGAGGCTCCTACTCCACTGAGCAGTTCTTC.

The CDR3 region is CASSQVTSGRAGSYNEQFF. The CDR3 DNA follows: TGTGCCAGCAGCCAAGTCACTAGCGGGAGGGCTGGGTCCTACAATGAGCAGTTCTTC. The rearrangement links TRBV3-1 to TRBJ2-1, with TRBD2 identical over 13 bases. Germline lookup yields CDR1 LGHDT and CDR2 YNNKEL (reference sequence). Trimming cost V 1 base and J 1 base; bases outside gene matches: 7. CDR3 size: 19 residues.

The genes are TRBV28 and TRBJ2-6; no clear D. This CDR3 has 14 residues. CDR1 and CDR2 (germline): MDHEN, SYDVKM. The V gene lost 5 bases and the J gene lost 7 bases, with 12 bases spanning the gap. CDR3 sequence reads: CASSPQFRANVLTF. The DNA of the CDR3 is TGTGCCAGCAGTCCACAGTTTCGAGCCAACGTCCTGACTTTC.

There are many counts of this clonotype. The CDR3 bases are TGCAGCGTCCGACAGGGGTCTGGGGCCAACGTCCTGACTTTC. It encodes CSVRQGSGANVLTF. The V and J genes are TRBV29-1 and TRBJ2-6, with 8 positions matching TRBD1. V lost 6 bases and J lost 1; bases outside the gene matches: 2. This CDR3 has 14 residues. Germline assignment: CDR1 SQVTM and CDR2 ANQGSEA.

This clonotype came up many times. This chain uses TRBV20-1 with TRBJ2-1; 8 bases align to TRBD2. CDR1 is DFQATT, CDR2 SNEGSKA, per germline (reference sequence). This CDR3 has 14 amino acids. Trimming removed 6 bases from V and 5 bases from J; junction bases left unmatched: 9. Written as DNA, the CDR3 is TGCAGTGCCAAGCTAGCGGGTAGGAACAATGAGCAGTTCTTC. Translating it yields CSAKLAGRNNEQFF.

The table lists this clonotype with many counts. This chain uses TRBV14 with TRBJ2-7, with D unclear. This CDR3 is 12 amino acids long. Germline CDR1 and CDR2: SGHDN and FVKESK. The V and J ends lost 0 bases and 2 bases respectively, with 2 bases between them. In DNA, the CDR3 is TGTGCCAGCAGCCAAGAAACCTACGAGCAGTACTTC. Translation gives CASSQETYEQYF.

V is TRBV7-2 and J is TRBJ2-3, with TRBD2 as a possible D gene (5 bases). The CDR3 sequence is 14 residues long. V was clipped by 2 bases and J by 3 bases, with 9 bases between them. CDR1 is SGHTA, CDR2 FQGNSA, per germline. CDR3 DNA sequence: TGTGCCAGCAGCTTACCGGGGATGACAGATACGCAGTATTTT. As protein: CASSLPGMTDTQYF.

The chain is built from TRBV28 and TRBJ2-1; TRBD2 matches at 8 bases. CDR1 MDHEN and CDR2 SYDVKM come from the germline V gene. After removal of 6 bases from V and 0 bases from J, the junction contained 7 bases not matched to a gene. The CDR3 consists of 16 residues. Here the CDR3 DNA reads TGTGCCAGCAGCCATAGCGGGACCCGCTCCTACAATGAGCAGTTCTTC. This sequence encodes CASSHSGTRSYNEQFF.

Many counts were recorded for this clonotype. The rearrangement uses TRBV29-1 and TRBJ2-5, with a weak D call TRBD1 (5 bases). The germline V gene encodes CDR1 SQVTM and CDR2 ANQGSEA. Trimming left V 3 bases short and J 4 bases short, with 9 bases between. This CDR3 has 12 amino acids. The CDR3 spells CSVEPQGETQYF. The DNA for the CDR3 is TGCAGCGTTGAGCCCCAGGGAGAGACCCAGTACTTC.

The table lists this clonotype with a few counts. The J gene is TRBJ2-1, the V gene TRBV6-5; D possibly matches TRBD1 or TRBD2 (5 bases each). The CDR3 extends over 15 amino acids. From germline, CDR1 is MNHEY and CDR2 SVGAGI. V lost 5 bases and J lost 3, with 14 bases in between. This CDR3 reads CASSLRDRLYNEQFF. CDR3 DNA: TGTGCCAGCAGTCTCCGGGACCGACTCTACAATGAGCAGTTCTTC.

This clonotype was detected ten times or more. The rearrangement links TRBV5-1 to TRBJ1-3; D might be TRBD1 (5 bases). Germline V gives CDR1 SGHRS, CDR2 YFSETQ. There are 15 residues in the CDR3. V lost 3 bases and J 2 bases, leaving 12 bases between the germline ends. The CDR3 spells CASSSGGGAGNTIYF. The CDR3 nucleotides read TGCGCCAGCAGCTCGGGAGGAGGGGCTGGAAACACCATATATTTT. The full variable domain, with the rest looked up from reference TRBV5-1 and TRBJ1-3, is KAGVTQTPRYLIKTRGQQVTLSCSPISGHRSVSWYQQTPGQGLQFLFEYFSETQRNKGNFPGRFSGRQFSNSRSEMNVSTLELGDSALYLCASSSGGGAGNTIYFGEGSWLTVV.

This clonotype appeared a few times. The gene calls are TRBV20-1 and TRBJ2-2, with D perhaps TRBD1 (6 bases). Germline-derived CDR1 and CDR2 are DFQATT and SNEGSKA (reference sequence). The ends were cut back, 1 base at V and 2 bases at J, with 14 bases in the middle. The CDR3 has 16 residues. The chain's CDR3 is CSARAPSRGNTGELFF. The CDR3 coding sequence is TGCAGTGCTAGAGCTCCTTCCAGGGGAAACACCGGGGAGCTGTTTTTT.

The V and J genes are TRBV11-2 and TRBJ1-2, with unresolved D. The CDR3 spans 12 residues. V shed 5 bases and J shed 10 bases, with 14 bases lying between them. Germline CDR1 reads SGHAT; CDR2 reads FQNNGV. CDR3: CASSRGGRDYTF. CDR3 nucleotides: TGTGCCAGCAGCCGAGGTGGCAGAGACTACACCTTC.

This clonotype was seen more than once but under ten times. DNA for the CDR3: TGCAGCGTTGTGGCCTCATGGGCTAGCAATGAGCAGTTCTTC. Its protein is CSVVASWASNEQFF. The chain is built from TRBV29-1 and TRBJ2-1, with D unclear. The CDR3 has 14 residues. V lost 4 bases and J 6 bases, leaving 16 bases between the germline ends. Per germline, CDR1 SQVTM and CDR2 ANQGSEA.

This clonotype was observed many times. The chain's CDR3 is CASSRRGSNEQYF. The CDR3 DNA is TGTGCCAGCAGCAGGAGGGGGTCCAACGAGCAGTACTTC. The rearrangement uses TRBV27 and TRBJ2-7, with D perhaps being TRBD1 or TRBD2 (6 bases each). This CDR3 spans 13 amino acids. In germline, CDR1 is MNHEY, CDR2 SMNVEV (reference sequence). The germline V and J ends were trimmed by 6 bases and 5 bases, with 14 bases remaining between them.

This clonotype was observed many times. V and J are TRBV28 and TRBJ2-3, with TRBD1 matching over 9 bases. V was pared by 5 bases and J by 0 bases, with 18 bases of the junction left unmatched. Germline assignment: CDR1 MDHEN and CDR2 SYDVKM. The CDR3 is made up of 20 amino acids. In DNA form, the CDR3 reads TGTGCCAGCAGTAGCCCCCTAGGACAGGGGATGCCTACTAGCACAGATACGCAGTATTTT. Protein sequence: CASSSPLGQGMPTSTDTQYF.

The CDR3 DNA reads TGTGCCAGCAGCCCGAGAGAGGGGAGACATCAGCCCCAGCATTTT. The encoded protein is CASSPREGRHQPQHF. The V and J genes are TRBV27 and TRBJ1-5; TRBD1 might be the D (5 bases). V gave up 6 bases and J gave up 5 bases, with 17 bases separating them. Germline lookup yields CDR1 MNHEY and CDR2 SMNVEV (reference sequence). The CDR3 contains 15 residues.

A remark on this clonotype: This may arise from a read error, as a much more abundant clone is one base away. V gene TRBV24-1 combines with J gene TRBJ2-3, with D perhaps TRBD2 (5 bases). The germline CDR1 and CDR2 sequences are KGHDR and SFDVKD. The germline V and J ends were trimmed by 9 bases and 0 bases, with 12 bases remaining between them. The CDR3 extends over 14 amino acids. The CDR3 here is CATGEGASTDTQYF. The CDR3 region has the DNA TGTGCCACCGGAGAGGGAGCTAGCACAGATACGCAGTATTTT.

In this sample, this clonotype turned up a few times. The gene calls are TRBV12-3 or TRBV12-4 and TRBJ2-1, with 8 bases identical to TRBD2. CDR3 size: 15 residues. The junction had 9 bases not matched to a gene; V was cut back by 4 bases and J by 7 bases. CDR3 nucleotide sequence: TGTGCCAGCAGTTGGGGCGGGAGGCTTGAGAATGAGCAGTTCTTC. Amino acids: CASSWGGRLENEQFF.

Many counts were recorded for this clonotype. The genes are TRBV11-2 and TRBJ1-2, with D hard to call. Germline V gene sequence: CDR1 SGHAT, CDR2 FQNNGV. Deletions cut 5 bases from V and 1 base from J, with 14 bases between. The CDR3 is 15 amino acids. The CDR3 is CASSPLSGLNYGYTF. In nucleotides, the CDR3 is TGTGCCAGCAGCCCCCTGTCAGGCCTTAACTATGGCTACACCTTC.

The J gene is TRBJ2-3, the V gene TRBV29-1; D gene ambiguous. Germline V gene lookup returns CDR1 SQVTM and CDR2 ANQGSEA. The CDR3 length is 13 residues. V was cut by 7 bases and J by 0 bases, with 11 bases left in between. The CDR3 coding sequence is TGCAGCGACCGCGAGAGCAGCACAGATACGCAGTATTTT. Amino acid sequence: CSDRESSTDTQYF.

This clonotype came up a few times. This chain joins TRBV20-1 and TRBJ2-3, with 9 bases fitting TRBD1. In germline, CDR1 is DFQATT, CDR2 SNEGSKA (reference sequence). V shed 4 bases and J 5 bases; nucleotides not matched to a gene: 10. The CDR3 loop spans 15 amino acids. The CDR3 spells CSAKADRGLLDTQYF. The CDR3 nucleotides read TGCAGTGCTAAAGCGGACAGGGGTTTGTTAGATACGCAGTATTTT.

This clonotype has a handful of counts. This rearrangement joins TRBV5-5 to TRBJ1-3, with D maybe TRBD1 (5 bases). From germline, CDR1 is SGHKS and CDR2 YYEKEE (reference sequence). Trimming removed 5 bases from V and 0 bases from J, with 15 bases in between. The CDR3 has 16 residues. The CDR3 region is CASSMVQGTSGNTIYF. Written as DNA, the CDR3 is TGTGCCAGCAGTATGGTCCAGGGCACCTCTGGAAACACCATATATTTT.

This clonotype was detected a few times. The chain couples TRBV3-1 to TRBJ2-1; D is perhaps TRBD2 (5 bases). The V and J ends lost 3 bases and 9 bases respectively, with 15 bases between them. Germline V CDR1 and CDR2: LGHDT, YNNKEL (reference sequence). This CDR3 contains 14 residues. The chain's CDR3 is CASSHEVRGGEQFF. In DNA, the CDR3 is TGTGCCAGCAGCCATGAGGTTCGGGGTGGTGAGCAGTTCTTC.

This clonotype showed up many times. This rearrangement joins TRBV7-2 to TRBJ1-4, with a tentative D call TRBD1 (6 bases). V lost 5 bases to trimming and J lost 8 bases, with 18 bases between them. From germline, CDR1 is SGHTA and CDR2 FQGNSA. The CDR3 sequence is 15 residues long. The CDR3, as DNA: TGTGCCAGCAGCATTGGGGGCAGCCGGGGGGAAAAACTGTTTTTT. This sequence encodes CASSIGGSRGEKLFF.

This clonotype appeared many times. The CDR3 nucleotides read TGTGCCAGCAGTTTTCGGGGGGCCCACGAGCAGTACTTC. It translates to CASSFRGAHEQYF. The rearrangement uses TRBV6-5 and TRBJ2-7, with D maybe TRBD2 (7 bases). Germline CDR1 MNHEY, CDR2 SVGAGI. This CDR3 region has 13 residues. Trimming left V 4 bases short and J 5 bases short, with 12 bases between.